The 17 T cell receptor beta chains below all came from one sample that was sequenced in a study of blood T cells in healthy people across ages. The authors ran a second PCR of 7 to 11 cycles using a sample-barcoded 5' primer and a J-beta primer mix. TCRdb used MiXCR to reprocess the 5' RACE reads, holding one entry per CDR3 protein. Of roughly 1.4 million distinct CDR3 sequences listed, around 55% were seen once; the top ten hold approximately 7%. Sequenced: blood. The source is a man younger than 35 in good health.

This clonotype was picked up a small number of times. The chain uses TRBV12-3 or TRBV12-4 and TRBJ2-5, with 8 bases lining up with TRBD1. V lost 3 bases, J lost 1 base, and 4 bases stayed unmatched. CDR3 length equals 15 residues. CDR3 loop: CASSFTGGTQETQYF. The CDR3 bases are TGTGCCAGCAGTTTCACAGGGGGTACCCAAGAGACCCAGTACTTC.

This chain connects TRBV29-1 to TRBJ1-2; D perhaps matches TRBD1 (6 bases). V was cut by 4 bases and J by 3 bases, with 15 bases left in between. The germline V gene encodes CDR1 SQVTM and CDR2 ANQGSEA. This CDR3 contains 14 residues. The CDR3 nucleotides are TGCAGCGTTGTGGCAGGGGCCACCGACTATGGCTACACCTTC. Translating it yields CSVVAGATDYGYTF.

The chain couples TRBV27 to TRBJ2-7; D is undetermined. The CDR3 is 15 amino acids. The V gene's germline CDR1 is MNHEY and CDR2 SMNVEV (reference sequence). Trimming removed 2 bases from V and 1 base from J, with 12 bases in between. CDR3: CASSLAGYGSYEQYF. Written as DNA, the CDR3 is TGTGCCAGCAGTTTAGCAGGTTATGGATCCTACGAGCAGTACTTC.

The J gene is TRBJ2-7, the V gene TRBV27; TRBD1 matches 9 bases. CDR1 and CDR2 from the germline V gene are MNHEY and SMNVEV (reference sequence). After removal of 2 bases from V and 3 bases from J, the junction contained 8 bases not matched to a gene. The CDR3 sequence is 16 residues long. CDR3 residues: CASSLVAGQGNYEQYF. The CDR3 nucleotides are TGTGCCAGCAGTTTAGTGGCCGGACAGGGGAACTACGAGCAGTACTTC.

The gene calls are TRBV12-3 or TRBV12-4 and TRBJ2-5, with 7 positions matching TRBD1. Trimming took 6 bases from V and 2 from J; bases not matched to a gene: 9. This CDR3 region has 15 residues. The CDR3 loop reads CASSLTGIGQETQYF. DNA of the CDR3: TGTGCCAGCAGCCTGACAGGGATCGGGCAAGAGACCCAGTACTTC.

This rearrangement joins TRBV27 to TRBJ2-5; D is unclear. Germline values: CDR1 MNHEY, CDR2 SMNVEV (reference sequence). Trimming removed 7 bases at V and 0 bases at J, with 3 bases between. CDR3 size: 11 residues. The DNA of the CDR3 is TGTGCCAGCACCGACCAAGAGACCCAGTACTTC. Translated: CASTDQETQYF.

This clonotype turned up a few times. The chain has TRBV5-1 and TRBJ2-7; 7 nucleotides align to TRBD2. Germline lookup yields CDR1 SGHRS and CDR2 YFSETQ. CDR3 size: 15 residues. Trimming took 0 bases from V and 0 from J; bases not matched to a gene: 3. In DNA, the CDR3 is TGCGCCAGCAGCTTGGAACGGGGGGACTCCTACGAGCAGTACTTC. It specifies CASSLERGDSYEQYF.

This sequence joins TRBV6-2 or TRBV6-3 and TRBJ2-2; 8 positions match TRBD2. The trim removed 3 bases at V and 1 base at J, leaving 4 bases unmatched. Germline V gives CDR1 MNHEY, CDR2 SVGEGT. The CDR3 spans 16 residues. The CDR3 here is CASSYRLAGNTGELFF. Written as DNA, the CDR3 is TGTGCCAGCAGTTATCGGCTAGCGGGGAACACCGGGGAGCTGTTTTTT.

This clonotype was observed at least ten times. The V call is TRBV20-1, the J call TRBJ2-7; 7 bases fit TRBD2. CDR3 length: 12 amino acids. The germline V gene encodes CDR1 DFQATT and CDR2 SNEGSKA (reference sequence). Trimming at V came to 6 bases and at J to 6 bases, leaving 8 bases not matched to a gene. CDR3 bases: TGCAGTGCCCGACTAGCTACGCGCGAGCAGTACTTC. Amino acid sequence: CSARLATREQYF.

The CDR3 is CASSPRQQGPTQYF. CDR3 sequence (DNA): TGTGCCAGCAGTCCAAGACAACAGGGTCCCACGCAGTATTTT. The rearrangement uses TRBV12-3 or TRBV12-4 and TRBJ2-3; a possible D gene is TRBD1 (6 bases). The length of the CDR3 is 14 residues. Trimming took off 5 bases at V and 9 bases at J, with 18 bases between the two ends.

This clonotype was counted between two and nine times. The rearrangement links TRBV29-1 to TRBJ1-1, with D perhaps matching TRBD1 (6 bases). Germline CDR1 is SQVTM and CDR2 is ANQGSEA. The CDR3 consists of 12 residues. V lost 5 bases to trimming and J lost 1 base, with 8 bases between them. The CDR3 protein is CSVLGQNTEAFF. CDR3 coding DNA: TGCAGCGTTCTGGGACAGAACACTGAAGCTTTCTTT.

This clonotype showed up just a few times. J is TRBJ2-3 and V is TRBV20-1; 9 nucleotides match TRBD1. The trim removed 5 bases at V and 8 bases at J, leaving 8 bases unmatched. The germline CDR1 and CDR2 sequences are DFQATT and SNEGSKA (reference sequence). The length of the CDR3 is 13 residues. The CDR3 spells CSARPGQGSTQYF. In DNA, the CDR3 is TGCAGTGCTCGGCCCGGACAGGGGTCTACGCAGTATTTT.

J is TRBJ2-3 and V is TRBV20-1, with D perhaps TRBD1 or TRBD2 (6 bases each). CDR3 size: 18 residues. Germline CDR1 DFQATT, CDR2 SNEGSKA (reference sequence). The ends were cut back, 3 bases at V and 5 bases at J, with 27 bases in the middle. The CDR3 sequence is CSASQGLAGVGGGDTQYF. In nucleotides, the CDR3 is TGCAGTGCTAGCCAAGGGCTAGCTGGAGTGGGGGGCGGAGATACGCAGTATTTT.

This clonotype was picked up a small number of times. The genes are TRBV20-1 and TRBJ2-7, with a possible D match to TRBD2 (6 bases). V was shortened by 0 bases and J by 3 bases, with 24 bases between the two germline ends. The length of the CDR3 is 18 residues. The germline V gene encodes CDR1 DFQATT and CDR2 SNEGSKA (reference sequence). The CDR3 nucleotides are TGCAGTGCTAGAGATCTTAAAGGGGACTCCGGGGCGGGCTACGAGCAGTACTTC. It codes for CSARDLKGDSGAGYEQYF.

J is TRBJ2-5 and V is TRBV4-1, with TRBD1 identical over 8 bases. This CDR3 region has 14 residues. Trimming at V came to 4 bases and at J to 7 bases, leaving 8 bases not matched to a gene. The germline V gene has CDR1 MGHRA and CDR2 YSYEKL. This CDR3 reads CASSLRTGTTTQYF. CDR3 sequence (DNA): TGCGCCAGCAGCCTACGGACAGGGACGACGACCCAGTACTTC.

This chain joins TRBV7-9 and TRBJ2-7, with 8 bases aligning to TRBD1. Germline CDR1 SEHNR, CDR2 FQNEAQ (reference sequence). The CDR3 totals 15 residues. V trimming: 4 bases; J trimming: 4 bases; junction bases outside the gene matches: 9. The CDR3 coding sequence is TGTGCCAGCAGCTCGCGACAGGGGCGGAAATACGAGCAGTACTTC. The encoded protein is CASSSRQGRKYEQYF.

In its sample, this clonotype was seen many times. DNA of the CDR3: TGTGCCAGCAGCTTATTGGCGGGGGCGTCCTACGAGCAGTACTTC. This encodes CASSLLAGASYEQYF. The genes are TRBV7-2 and TRBJ2-7; TRBD2 is a possible D gene (7 bases). Germline loops: CDR1 SGHTA, CDR2 FQGNSA. The V end was cut by 2 bases, the J end by 1 base, with 12 bases between. CDR3 length equals 15 residues.